This T cell receptor beta chain comes out of a study of T-cell memory formation after mild COVID-19. Overall study: Largely, the TCR clusters proved donor specific. Overall study results and limits: CD8+ contracting clones occupied EMRA, while CD4+ ones occupied mainly CM and EM. A subset of responding clones appeared in pre-infection memory, suggesting cross-reactive memory joined.

The germline V gene encodes CDR1 SGDLS and CDR2 YYNGEE. This CDR3 is 15 amino acids long. J gave up 4 bases and V 3 bases, and 2 bases lay outside the gene matches. In regard to this clonotype: The antigen is undetermined.

TCRdb itself ran the 5' RACE reads through MiXCR, one entry per CDR3 protein. There are 300,000 to 400,000 distinct CDR3 sequences in the sample; approximately 21% occur only once, and 12% lies in the top ten. Sequenced sample: PBMCs or a T cell subset sorted from them (not recorded which). The V gene is TRBV9, the J gene TRBJ2-1; 12 bases are shared with TRBD2. The TCR originated in an adult woman who had mild COVID-19 (a few samples of this study predate the infection). Cell type and time point are not known. CDR3 amino acids: CASSEGLAGYNEQFF. DNA of the CDR3: TGTGCCAGCAGCGAGGGACTAGCGGGTTACAATGAGCAGTTCTTC.